The clone carrying this T cell receptor beta chain was detected only once. The sample belongs to a study of control samples from healthy donors and cancer patients. The CDR3 spans 16 residues. V was trimmed by 0 bases and J by 4 bases, leaving 11 bases between them. From germline, CDR1 is SGHKS and CDR2 YYEKEE (reference sequence). TCRdb's table, derived via immunoSEQ multiplex PCR, lists solely in-frame clones and lacks some. Of 100,000 to 150,000 clones in the sample, roughly 90% were seen once. Material: blood. The chain combines TRBV5-5 with TRBJ1-6, with D maybe TRBD1 (5 bases). The sequence derives from a man aged 50-59 years in good health. Here the CDR3 reads CASSLGTGVYNSPLHF. The CDR3 DNA reads TGTGCCAGCAGCTTGGGTACAGGAGTTTATAATTCACCCCTCCACTTT.